This is a list of T cell receptor beta chains from one sample in a study of OX40 agonist ivuxolimab in advanced cancers. Here immunoSEQ multiplex PCR was the method, and the copy in TCRdb shows in-frame clones only, minus some. The sample holds 55,000 to 65,000 clones, 87% seen once. The material sequenced was CD4+ or CD8+ T cells sorted from blood, taken in a trial of the OX40 agonist ivuxolimab. These receptors were taken from an adult with an advanced solid tumor such as melanoma, head and neck, liver or kidney cancer. Each CDR3 is given with its conserved first and last residue. The order of the fields is CDR3 protein, CDR3 DNA, clone size, D gene, J gene, V gene. A D gene is named only where the DNA matches it firmly. Where a row states a size, it is once, few, many or the class of an expanded clone; other rows omit it.

CDR3 protein: CASSSTAGFYEQYF
CDR3 DNA: TGCGCCAGCAGCTCCACGGCAGGGTTCTACGAGCAGTACTTC
clone size: .
D gene: .
J gene: TRBJ2-7
V gene: TRBV5-1

CDR3 protein: CASSPLYTDTQYF
CDR3 DNA: TGTGCCAGCAGCCCCCTCTACACAGATACGCAGTATTTT
clone size: .
D gene: .
J gene: TRBJ2-3
V gene: TRBV7-9

CDR3 protein: CASSLRSKVYEQYF
CDR3 DNA: TGCGCCAGCAGCTTGCGGTCCAAGGTCTACGAGCAGTACTTC
clone size: .
D gene: .
J gene: TRBJ2-7
V gene: TRBV5-1

CDR3 protein: CASSIIPSRTGLTDTQYF
CDR3 DNA: TGTGCCAGTAGTATAATCCCGTCCCGGACAGGGCTGACAGATACGCAGTATTTT
clone size: .
D gene: TRBD1
J gene: TRBJ2-3
V gene: TRBV19

CDR3 protein: CASSPGDSFNSPLHF
CDR3 DNA: TGCGCCAGCAGCCCGGGGGACAGCTTTAATTCACCCCTCCACTTT
clone size: .
D gene: TRBD1
J gene: TRBJ1-6
V gene: TRBV5-1

CDR3 protein: CASSEKEGGNIQYF
CDR3 DNA: TGTGCCAGCAGTGAAAAGGAGGGAGGGAACATTCAGTACTTC
clone size: .
D gene: TRBD2
J gene: TRBJ2-4
V gene: TRBV2

CDR3 protein: CASSLDFGGVQYF
CDR3 DNA: TGTGCCAGCAGCTTAGATTTCGGGGGGGTACAGTACTTC
clone size: once
D gene: TRBD2
J gene: TRBJ2-7
V gene: TRBV7-2

CDR3 protein: CASSWAGDAINGNTIYF
CDR3 DNA: TGTGCCAGCAGTTGGGCGGGAGATGCTATTAATGGAAACACCATATATTTT
clone size: .
D gene: .
J gene: TRBJ1-3
V gene: TRBV11-2

CDR3 protein: CASSLERVLQPNQPQHF
CDR3 DNA: TGTGCCAGCAGCTTGGAGCGAGTCCTTCAACCTAATCAGCCCCAGCATTTT
clone size: .
D gene: .
J gene: TRBJ1-5
V gene: TRBV5-8

CDR3 protein: CASSLRDRGVEQFF
CDR3 DNA: TGTGCCAGCAGTCTCCGGGACAGGGGTGTTGAGCAGTTCTTC
clone size: .
D gene: TRBD1
J gene: TRBJ2-1
V gene: TRBV28

CDR3 protein: CASSRQGYSNQPQHF
CDR3 DNA: TGTGCCAGCAGCCGACAGGGTTATAGCAATCAGCCCCAGCATTTT
clone size: once
D gene: TRBD1
J gene: TRBJ1-5
V gene: TRBV5-8

CDR3 protein: CASSLQGQETQYF
CDR3 DNA: TGTGCCAGCAGCCTCCAGGGTCAAGAGACCCAGTACTTC
clone size: .
D gene: .
J gene: TRBJ2-5
V gene: TRBV5-4

CDR3 protein: CASKQGSPLHF
CDR3 DNA: TGTGCCAGCAAGCAGGGTTCACCCCTCCACTTT
clone size: .
D gene: .
J gene: TRBJ1-6
V gene: TRBV28

CDR3 protein: CASRARATDTQYF
CDR3 DNA: TGTGCCAGTCGGGCGCGAGCCACAGATACGCAGTATTTT
clone size: .
D gene: .
J gene: TRBJ2-3
V gene: TRBV19

CDR3 protein: CSVSSGRYNEQFF
CDR3 DNA: TGCAGCGTCTCTAGCGGGAGGTACAATGAGCAGTTCTTC
clone size: .
D gene: TRBD2
J gene: TRBJ2-1
V gene: TRBV29-1

CDR3 protein: CASSEVEGSKQYF
CDR3 DNA: TGTGCCAGCAGTGAAGTCGAGGGTTCCAAGCAGTACTTC
clone size: .
D gene: .
J gene: TRBJ2-7
V gene: TRBV6-1

CDR3 protein: CASSIRGNGYTF
CDR3 DNA: TGTGCCAGTAGTATACGAGGGAATGGCTACACCTTC
clone size: .
D gene: .
J gene: TRBJ1-2
V gene: TRBV19

CDR3 protein: CASSKGTVLGETQYF
CDR3 DNA: TGTGCCAGCAGCAAAGGGACTGTACTGGGAGAGACCCAGTACTTC
clone size: .
D gene: .
J gene: TRBJ2-5
V gene: TRBV7-9

CDR3 protein: CASSEGQGDYGYTF
CDR3 DNA: TGTGCCAGCAGTGAAGGACAGGGAGACTATGGCTACACCTTC
clone size: .
D gene: TRBD1
J gene: TRBJ1-2
V gene: TRBV6-1

CDR3 protein: CAIGRGTEQYF
CDR3 DNA: TGTGCCATCGGACGGGGGACGGAGCAGTACTTC
clone size: .
D gene: .
J gene: TRBJ2-7
V gene: TRBV10-3

CDR3 protein: CATSRDRVRTNEQYF
CDR3 DNA: TGTGCCACCAGCAGAGATCGTGTTAGGACCAACGAGCAGTACTTC
clone size: .
D gene: .
J gene: TRBJ2-7
V gene: TRBV15

CDR3 protein: CASSLQGNPTEAFF
CDR3 DNA: TGTGCCAGCAGCTTACAGGGGAACCCCACTGAAGCTTTCTTT
clone size: .
D gene: .
J gene: TRBJ1-1
V gene: TRBV7-9

CDR3 protein: CASRFGHGGYYGYTF
CDR3 DNA: TGTGCCAGCAGGTTTGGGCACGGAGGGTACTATGGCTACACCTTC
clone size: .
D gene: .
J gene: TRBJ1-2
V gene: TRBV28

CDR3 protein: CASSQGLGSAGLDTQYF
CDR3 DNA: TGCGCCAGCAGCCAGGGACTCGGGAGTGCAGGATTGGATACGCAGTATTTT
clone size: .
D gene: .
J gene: TRBJ2-3
V gene: TRBV4-3

CDR3 protein: CASSHRVEAFF
CDR3 DNA: TGTGCCAGCAGTCACAGGGTTGAAGCTTTCTTT
clone size: .
D gene: .
J gene: TRBJ1-1
V gene: TRBV28

CDR3 protein: CASSFLGGQSSGANVLTF
CDR3 DNA: TGTGCCAGCAGTTTCTTAGGTGGACAAAGCTCTGGGGCCAACGTCCTGACTTTC
clone size: .
D gene: .
J gene: TRBJ2-6
V gene: TRBV11-2

CDR3 protein: CSAAEGTNTEAFF
CDR3 DNA: TGCAGTGCAGCAGAGGGGACGAACACTGAAGCTTTCTTT
clone size: few
D gene: .
J gene: TRBJ1-1
V gene: TRBV29-1

CDR3 protein: CASSLVQARNTEAFF
CDR3 DNA: TGTGCCAGCAGCTTAGTACAGGCTCGGAACACTGAAGCTTTCTTT
clone size: .
D gene: .
J gene: TRBJ1-1
V gene: TRBV7-2

CDR3 protein: CASSWTGTANEKLFF
CDR3 DNA: TGTGCCAGCAGTTGGACCGGGACAGCTAATGAAAAACTGTTTTTT
clone size: .
D gene: TRBD1
J gene: TRBJ1-4
V gene: TRBV2

CDR3 protein: CASSLGQGAGAFF
CDR3 DNA: TGCGCCAGCAGCCTGGGACAGGGGGCCGGAGCTTTCTTT
clone size: .
D gene: TRBD1
J gene: TRBJ1-1
V gene: TRBV5-1

CDR3 protein: CASSPLLAGVSEQYF
CDR3 DNA: TGTGCCAGCAGTCCCCTCCTAGCGGGGGTCTCCGAGCAGTACTTC
clone size: .
D gene: TRBD2
J gene: TRBJ2-7
V gene: TRBV27

CDR3 protein: CASSRDQSNQPQHF
CDR3 DNA: TGTGCCAGCAGCCGGGACCAAAGCAATCAGCCCCAGCATTTT
clone size: .
D gene: .
J gene: TRBJ1-5
V gene: TRBV2

CDR3 protein: CSASFETQYF
CDR3 DNA: TGCAGTGCTAGTTTTGAGACCCAGTACTTC
clone size: .
D gene: .
J gene: TRBJ2-5
V gene: TRBV20-1